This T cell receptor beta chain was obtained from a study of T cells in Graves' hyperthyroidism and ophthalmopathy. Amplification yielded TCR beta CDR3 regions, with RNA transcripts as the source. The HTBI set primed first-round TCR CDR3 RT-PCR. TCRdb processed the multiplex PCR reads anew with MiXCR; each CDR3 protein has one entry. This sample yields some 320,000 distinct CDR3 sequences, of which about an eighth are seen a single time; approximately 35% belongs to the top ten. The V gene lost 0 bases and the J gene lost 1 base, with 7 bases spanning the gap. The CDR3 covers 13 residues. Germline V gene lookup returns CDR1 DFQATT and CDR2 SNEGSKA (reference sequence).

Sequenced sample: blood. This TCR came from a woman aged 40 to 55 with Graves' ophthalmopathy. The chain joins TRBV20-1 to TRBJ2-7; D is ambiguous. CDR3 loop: CSARDLKSYEQYF. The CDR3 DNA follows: TGCAGTGCTAGAGATTTGAAGTCCTACGAGCAGTACTTC.